The 20 T cell receptor beta chains given below trace back to one sample, sequenced in a study. TCRdb itself ran the 5' RACE reads through MiXCR, one entry per CDR3 protein. The repertoire holds about 46,000 distinct CDR3 sequences, with around 26% as singletons. The sequencing input was naive CD4+ T cells sorted from blood. As for subset: naive CD4+ T cells, CD4+CD45RA+CD25-. The receptors come from a female donor with breast cancer.

The chain is built from TRBV10-3 and TRBJ1-5; D possibly corresponds to TRBD1 (6 bases). This CDR3 spans 14 amino acids. Trimming left V 5 bases short and J 7 bases short, with 15 bases between. From germline, CDR1 is ENHRY and CDR2 SYGVKD. The CDR3 region is CAISKHSGDQPQHF. DNA for the CDR3: TGTGCCATCAGTAAACACTCAGGGGACCAGCCCCAGCATTTT.

This clonotype was observed a few times. The CDR3 DNA reads TGTGCCAGCAGCTTATCTCCCTCGGGCTCGATGTCCACATCTAATGAAAAACTGTTTTTT. Translated: CASSLSPSGSMSTSNEKLFF. The rearrangement uses TRBV5-5 and TRBJ1-4; D gene ambiguous. Germline-derived CDR1 and CDR2 are SGHKS and YYEKEE (reference sequence). The ends were cut back, 2 bases at V and 3 bases at J, with 26 bases in the middle. The CDR3 runs 20 residues.

As to this clonotype: The junction differs from germline at one of its ends, possibly a read error. The CDR3 nucleotides read TGTGCCAGCAGCTTTTACAGGGGGTCTAACTATGGCTACGCCTTC. Translated: CASSFYRGSNYGYAF. This chain connects TRBV7-2 to TRBJ1-2; TRBD1 matches 8 bases. CDR1 is SGHTA, CDR2 FQGNSA, per germline. The CDR3 loop spans 15 amino acids.

This clonotype was seen many times. The genes are TRBV7-2 and TRBJ1-1; D remains unclear. This CDR3 contains 13 residues. Deletions cut 5 bases from V and 3 bases from J, with 10 bases between. Per the germline V gene, CDR1 is SGHTA and CDR2 is FQGNSA. The CDR3 DNA reads as TGTGCCAGCAGCCGAAGGAGCGACACTGAAGCTTTCTTT. Amino acids: CASSRRSDTEAFF.

The V and J genes are TRBV19 and TRBJ2-4, with 7 bases aligning to TRBD2. J gave up 8 bases and V 3 bases, and 4 bases lay outside the gene matches. Germline values: CDR1 LNHDA, CDR2 SQIVND (reference sequence). The CDR3 covers 13 residues. The DNA for the CDR3 is TGTGCCAGTAGTATTAGGGGAGGGGACATTCAGTACTTC. It translates to CASSIRGGDIQYF.

As DNA, the CDR3 is TGTGCCAGCAAGCAGACAGGGGGCTCTAACTATGGCTACACCTTC. It is translated as CASKQTGGSNYGYTF. This chain uses TRBV3-1 with TRBJ1-2, with TRBD1 matching 10 bases. J was trimmed by 0 bases and V by 7 bases; bases with no gene match: 5. The germline V gene encodes CDR1 LGHDT and CDR2 YNNKEL (reference sequence). This CDR3 has 15 amino acids.

The gene calls are TRBV4-2 and TRBJ2-3; 9 bases match TRBD2. The CDR3 has 15 amino acids. Germline V gene lookup returns CDR1 LGHNA and CDR2 YNFKEQ. The ends lost 4 bases at V and 6 bases at J; junction bases unmatched: 8. In DNA form, the CDR3 reads TGTGCCAGCAGCCCCCGCGGGGGGGATTCGGATACGCAGTATTTT. Translation gives CASSPRGGDSDTQYF.

This clonotype showed up just once. The V and J genes are TRBV7-6 and TRBJ1-2, with D tentatively TRBD1 (5 bases). The germline V gene has CDR1 SGHVS and CDR2 FNYEAQ. The CDR3 has 14 residues. V gave up 4 bases and J gave up 4 bases, with 13 bases separating them. DNA for the CDR3: TGTGCCAGCAGCTCCAGGGTGGGTAGCTATGGCTACACCTTC. Amino acid sequence: CASSSRVGSYGYTF.

This clonotype has a handful of counts. V and J are TRBV12-3 or TRBV12-4 and TRBJ1-4; 7 nucleotides agree with TRBD1. The length of the CDR3 is 15 residues. With V trimmed by 5 bases and J by 4 bases, 7 bases remained unmatched. The CDR3 here is CASSQGQYHNEKLFF. DNA of the CDR3: TGTGCCAGCAGTCAGGGACAGTACCATAATGAAAAACTGTTTTTT.

To note about this clonotype: The junction and the germline gene differ at one end; a read error may be behind it. The rearrangement joins TRBV12-3 or TRBV12-4 to TRBJ2-2; 7 bases agree with TRBD1. The CDR3 is 14 amino acids. CDR3 nucleotides: TGTACCAGCAGGGACAGTCCGAACACCGGGGAGCTGTTTTTT. Amino acid sequence: CTSRDSPNTGELFF.

As concerns this clonotype: The CDR3 ends on some other residue instead of the conserved phenylalanine or tryptophan, so this is likely a read error. The chain employs TRBV7-2 and TRBJ2-3, with 11 nucleotides matching TRBD2. This CDR3 comprises 15 residues. Germline lookup yields CDR1 SGHTA and CDR2 FQGNSA. J was trimmed by 4 bases and V by 4 bases; bases with no gene match: 4. The DNA for the CDR3 is TGTGCCAGCAGCTCCCGACTAGCGGGGTCAGATACGCAGTATTCT. Translation: CASSSRLAGSDTQYS.

The chain links TRBV6-5 to TRBJ2-3; D possibly uses TRBD1 or TRBD2 (5 bases each). V lost 10 bases to trimming and J lost 1 base, with 9 bases between them. Germline assignment: CDR1 MNHEY and CDR2 SVGAGI. This CDR3 is built from 12 residues. CDR3 in amino acids: CATRDGTDTQYF. The CDR3, as DNA: TGTGCCACCCGGGACGGCACAGATACGCAGTATTTT.

CDR3 protein: CASSPWTTRGEQYF. The CDR3 DNA follows: TGCGCCAGCAGCCCGTGGACCACCCGGGGCGAGCAGTACTTC. The genes are TRBV5-1 and TRBJ2-7, with D possibly being TRBD2 (5 bases). Germline-derived CDR1 and CDR2 are SGHRS and YFSETQ. Trimming took 4 bases from V and 6 from J, leaving 17 bases between them. The CDR3 totals 14 residues.

The sample holds a few counts of this clonotype. The V and J genes are TRBV4-2 and TRBJ1-5; possibly TRBD1 for D (6 bases). V lost 2 bases to trimming and J lost 4 bases, with 9 bases between them. Germline loops: CDR1 LGHNA, CDR2 YNFKEQ. The CDR3 is 14 amino acids. The CDR3 DNA sequence: TGTGCCAGCAGCCAACGGCAGGGGAATCAGCCCCAGCATTTT. Its translation: CASSQRQGNQPQHF.

The genes are TRBV10-3 and TRBJ2-5; a possible D gene is TRBD1 (5 bases). CDR3 length: 14 amino acids. V lost 4 bases and J 2 bases, leaving 11 bases between the germline ends. Germline V CDR1 and CDR2: ENHRY, SYGVKD. The DNA for the CDR3 is TGTGCCATCAGTGGGCTGGCAGGGCAAGAGACCCAGTACTTC. Amino acid sequence: CAISGLAGQETQYF.

This clonotype is classed as medium-sized. This rearrangement joins TRBV5-1 to TRBJ2-1, with 8 bases matching TRBD1. CDR3 length: 17 amino acids. The J segment lost 4 bases and the V segment lost 0 bases, leaving 9 bases of the junction unmatched. CDR1 and CDR2 (germline): SGHRS, YFSETQ. CDR3 amino acids: CASSLAFVGTGYNEQFF. The DNA of the CDR3 is TGCGCCAGCAGCTTGGCCTTTGTTGGGACAGGATACAATGAGCAGTTCTTC. The complete variable domain, with remaining parts taken from reference TRBV5-1 and TRBJ2-1, reads KAGVTQTPRYLIKTRGQQVTLSCSPISGHRSVSWYQQTPGQGLQFLFEYFSETQRNKGNFPGRFSGRQFSNSRSEMNVSTLELGDSALYLCASSLAFVGTGYNEQFFGPGTRLTVL.

There are a few counts of this clonotype. The V call is TRBV15, the J call TRBJ1-2; 11 bases line up with TRBD1. With V trimmed by 5 bases and J by 7 bases, 9 bases remained unmatched. The germline V gene has CDR1 LNHNV and CDR2 YYDKDF (reference sequence). CDR3 length: 15 amino acids. Written as DNA, the CDR3 is TGTGCCACCAGCGAACACAGGACAGGGGGCCTTGGCTACACCTTC. Amino acids: CATSEHRTGGLGYTF.

This clonotype has only a few counts. The genes are TRBV7-2 and TRBJ2-1; 7 positions match TRBD1. J gave up 4 bases and V 6 bases, and 12 bases lay outside the gene matches. Germline CDR1 is SGHTA and CDR2 is FQGNSA. The CDR3 consists of 16 residues. CDR3 loop: CASRDLVRGQYNEQFF. The CDR3 DNA sequence: TGTGCCAGCAGGGACTTAGTGAGGGGGCAATACAATGAGCAGTTCTTC.

The CDR3 DNA reads as TGTGCCAGCAGTCCCAGGCAGATGAACACTGAAGCTTTCTTT. This codes for CASSPRQMNTEAFF. This chain connects TRBV12-3 or TRBV12-4 to TRBJ1-1; no firm D call. This CDR3 contains 14 residues. Trimming removed 5 bases from V and 0 bases from J, with 10 bases in between.

The rearrangement uses TRBV12-3 or TRBV12-4 and TRBJ1-5, with a weak D call TRBD1 (5 bases). The CDR3 contains 13 residues. The ends were cut back, 1 base at V and 9 bases at J, with 10 bases in the middle. The CDR3 sequence is CASSLGGVRPQHF. Written as DNA, the CDR3 is TGTGCCAGCAGTTTAGGGGGGGTTCGGCCCCAGCATTTT.